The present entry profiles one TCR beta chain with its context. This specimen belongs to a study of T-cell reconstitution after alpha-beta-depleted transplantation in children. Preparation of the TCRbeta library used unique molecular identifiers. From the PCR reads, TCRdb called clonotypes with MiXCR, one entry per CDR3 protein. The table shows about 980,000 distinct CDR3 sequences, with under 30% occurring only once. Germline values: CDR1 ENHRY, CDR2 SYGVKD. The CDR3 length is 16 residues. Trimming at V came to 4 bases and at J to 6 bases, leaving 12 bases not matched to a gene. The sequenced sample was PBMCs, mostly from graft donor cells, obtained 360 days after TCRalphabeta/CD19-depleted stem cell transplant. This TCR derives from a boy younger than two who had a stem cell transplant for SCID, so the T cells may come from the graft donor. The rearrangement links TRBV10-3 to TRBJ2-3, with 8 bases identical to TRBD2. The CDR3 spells CAISVCCGGIGDTQYF. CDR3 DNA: TGTGCCATCAGTGTGTGTTGCGGGGGGATCGGGGATACGCAGTATTTT.